This TCR beta chain originates from a study of T-cell reconstitution after alpha-beta-depleted transplantation in children (TCRdb year 2016). Some background on the complete study: The study quantitatively tracked T-cell immune reconstitution after TCRalphabeta/CD19-depleted allogeneic hematopoietic cell transplantation in children using TCR repertoire profiling.

Libraries were constructed by PCR. The instrument was an Illumina HiSeq 2500. TCR library preparation used molecular barcoding, with unique molecular identifiers applied to normalize quantification of the TCRbeta repertoire. The public reads were run again by TCRdb, first through fastp at Q25 and then through MiXCR, and only productive beta chains were kept. Rows with a matching CDR3 protein are joined into one entry that keeps the most common DNA and genes. The sample contains around 600,000 distinct CDR3 sequences, roughly 17% of them found a single time. Over 0.95% of the sample belongs to the ten largest clones. This clonotype was picked up many times. Its antigen specificity is not known. Base quality data are lacking; no much larger clone is found one base away. The CDR3 runs 12 amino acids, cysteine and phenylalanine included. Here the CDR3 DNA is all that survives: 36 bases in frame from base 1. Trimming removed 10 bases from V and 7 bases from J, leaving 14 bases between the germline ends.

The V gene is TRBV12-3 or TRBV12-4 and the J gene is TRBJ2-1; the D gene is possibly TRBD1, with 8 bases matching. This TCR came from a human donor who donated a stem cell graft to a child with acute myeloid leukemia. This sample comprised PBMCs from the stem cell graft donor, obtained from the stem cell graft. The nucleotide sequence reads as follows: TGTGCCATCGGACAGGGAGGGAATGAGCAGTTCTTC. Its coded protein is CAIGQGGNEQFF.